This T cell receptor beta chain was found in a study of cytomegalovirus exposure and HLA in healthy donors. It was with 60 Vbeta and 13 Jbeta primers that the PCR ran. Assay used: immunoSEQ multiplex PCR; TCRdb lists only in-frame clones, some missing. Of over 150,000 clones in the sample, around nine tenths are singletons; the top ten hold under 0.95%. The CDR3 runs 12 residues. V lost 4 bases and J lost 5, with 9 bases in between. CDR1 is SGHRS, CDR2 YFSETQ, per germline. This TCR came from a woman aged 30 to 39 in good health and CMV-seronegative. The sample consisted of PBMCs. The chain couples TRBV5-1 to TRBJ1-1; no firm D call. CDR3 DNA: TGCGCCAGCAGCGCGGGGAGGACTGAAGCTTTCTTT. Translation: CASSAGRTEAFF.